By share, the clone carrying this T cell receptor beta chain counts as medium-sized. Its target is not known. The record originates from a study of liver allograft versus peripheral blood T cells. At the level of the study: Intrahepatic T cell receptor repertoires from transplanted livers were compared against repertoires in recipients' peripheral blood.

Study-wide results and caveats: Intragraft T cell receptor repertoires of liver allografts were reportedly distinct from those in peripheral blood.

TCRdb re-analysed the reads in MiXCR, keeping a single row per CDR3 protein. The sample includes 3,000 to 3,500 distinct CDR3 sequences, more than 14% seen only once; the top ten take about 3%. This clonotype was obtained from a human patient who had a liver transplant. Some T cells may be supplied by the graft donor.

CDR3 coding DNA: TGTGCCAGCATGAGGATGGATGGACGGGATACGCAGTATTTT. This encodes CASMRMDGRDTQYF. This chain joins TRBV6-6 and TRBJ2-3; D is undetermined. This CDR3 has 14 amino acids. The germline V gene encodes CDR1 MNHNY and CDR2 SVGAGI (reference sequence). The V gene lost 7 bases and the J gene lost 6 bases, with 17 bases spanning the gap.